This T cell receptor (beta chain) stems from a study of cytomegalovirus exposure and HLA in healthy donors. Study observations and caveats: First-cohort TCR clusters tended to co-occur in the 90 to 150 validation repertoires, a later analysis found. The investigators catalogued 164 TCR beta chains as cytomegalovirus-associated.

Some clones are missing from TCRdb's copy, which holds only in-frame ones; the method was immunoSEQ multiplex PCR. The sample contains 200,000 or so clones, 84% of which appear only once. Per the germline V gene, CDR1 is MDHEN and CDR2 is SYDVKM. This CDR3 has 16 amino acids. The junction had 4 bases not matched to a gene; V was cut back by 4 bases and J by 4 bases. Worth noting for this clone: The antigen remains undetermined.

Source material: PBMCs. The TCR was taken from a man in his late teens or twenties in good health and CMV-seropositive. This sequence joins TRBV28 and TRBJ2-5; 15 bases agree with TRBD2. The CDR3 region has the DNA TGTGCCAGCAGTTCCGGACTAGCGGGGGGGGGAGAGACCCAGTACTTC. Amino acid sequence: CASSSGLAGGGETQYF.